One TCR beta chain is described in this entry. No antigen is known for it. These data come from a study of cytomegalovirus exposure and HLA in healthy donors. Whole-study results and caveats: Most sequenced TCRs were rare (though some public TCRs occurred in many donors). Presence/absence comparisons presumed near-even sequencing depth among donors.

The primer mix had 60 Vbeta and 13 Jbeta primers. Under the authors' procedure: Later analysis identified 80 million to 90 million unique TCR beta chains, approximately 11 million shared. Sequencing used immunoSEQ multiplex PCR; TCRdb keeps in-frame clones, though not all of them. The D gene and trimming were derived from the DNA, and the V and J assignments and clone size from that table. The sample records around 99,000 clones, 73% being singletons. The CDR3 totals 13 residues. The ends were cut back, 3 bases at V and 7 bases at J, with 10 bases in the middle. Germline V lookup: CDR1 WNHNN, CDR2 SYGVQD (reference sequence).

The sample taken for sequencing was PBMCs. This clonotype was sampled from a man between 25 and 39 years old in good health and CMV-seronegative. V is TRBV10-1 and J is TRBJ2-1; unclear D gene. The CDR3 region is CASSDPVVNEQFF. DNA for the CDR3: TGCGCCAGCAGTGATCCGGTAGTAAATGAGCAGTTCTTC.